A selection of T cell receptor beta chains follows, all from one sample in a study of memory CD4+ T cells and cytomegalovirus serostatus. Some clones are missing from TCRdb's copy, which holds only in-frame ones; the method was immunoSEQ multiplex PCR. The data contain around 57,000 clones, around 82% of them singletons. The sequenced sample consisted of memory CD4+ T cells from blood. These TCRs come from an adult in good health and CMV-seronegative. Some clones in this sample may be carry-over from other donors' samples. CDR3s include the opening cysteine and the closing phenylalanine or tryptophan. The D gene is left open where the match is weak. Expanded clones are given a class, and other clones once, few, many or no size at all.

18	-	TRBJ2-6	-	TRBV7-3	TGTGCCAGCAGCTTTTCCCGGGGGTACGGCTCTGGGGCCAACGTCCTGACTTTC	CASSFSRGYGSGANVLTF
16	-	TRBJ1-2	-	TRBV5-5	TGTGCCAGCAGCTCGGACCTCGGACGCCGGGAGCTCGGCTACACCTTC	CASSSDLGRRELGYTF
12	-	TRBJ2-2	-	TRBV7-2	TGTGCCAGCAGCTTGGACACCGGGGAGCTGTTTTTT	CASSLDTGELFF
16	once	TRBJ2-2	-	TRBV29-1	TGCAGCGTTGACCTACAATCCTCCCAGGGAGCCGGGGAGCTGTTTTTT	CSVDLQSSQGAGELFF
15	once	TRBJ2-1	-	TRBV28	TGTGCCAGCAGGCTTGCCGGGACATCACACAATGAGCAGTTCTTC	CASRLAGTSHNEQFF
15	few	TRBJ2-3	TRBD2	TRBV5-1	TGCGCCAGCAGCTATAGCGGGGGGGGCACAGATACGCAGTATTTT	CASSYSGGGTDTQYF
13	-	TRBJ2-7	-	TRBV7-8	TGTGCCAGCAGCTTAGTGGAAACGGGACAACAGTACTTC	CASSLVETGQQYF
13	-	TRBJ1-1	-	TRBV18	TGTGCCAGCTCAAACGACGGTAACACTGAAGCTTTCTTT	CASSNDGNTEAFF
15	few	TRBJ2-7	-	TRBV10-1	TGCGCCAGCAGTGAGCCCGGACAGCTGAGCTACGAGCAGTACTTC	CASSEPGQLSYEQYF
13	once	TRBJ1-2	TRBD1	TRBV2	TGTGCCAGCAGGACAGGGGGTAACTATGGCTACACCTTC	CASRTGGNYGYTF
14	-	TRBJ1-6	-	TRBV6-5	TGTGCCAGCAGTGCAGGGCCCTTGGGCTCACCCCTCCACTTT	CASSAGPLGSPLHF
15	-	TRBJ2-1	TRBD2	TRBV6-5	TGTGCCAGCAGCGATGGACTAGCGGGGAACAATGAGCAGTTCTTC	CASSDGLAGNNEQFF
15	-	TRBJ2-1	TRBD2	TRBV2	TGTGCCAGTCGATTAGAGGGACTAGCGGTTTCTGAGCAGTTCTTC	CASRLEGLAVSEQFF
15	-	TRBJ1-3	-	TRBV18	TGTGCCAGCTCACCACCCGGGTCCAATGGAAACACCATATATTTT	CASSPPGSNGNTIYF
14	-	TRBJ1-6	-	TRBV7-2	TGTGCCAGCAGCCTAAGGACAGTTAATTCACCCCTCCACTTT	CASSLRTVNSPLHF
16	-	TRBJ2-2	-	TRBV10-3	TGTGCCATCAGTGAGAACTCGGGGGGCGCAGCCGGGGAGCTGTTTTTT	CAISENSGGAAGELFF
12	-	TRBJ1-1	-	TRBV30	TGTGCCTGGAGATGGAAAGACACTGAAGCTTTCTTT	CAWRWKDTEAFF
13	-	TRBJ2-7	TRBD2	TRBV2	TGTGCCAGCAGTGCGGGCGGGGGTGGCGAGCAGTACTTC	CASSAGGGGEQYF
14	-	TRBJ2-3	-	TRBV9	TGTGCCAGCAGCGTAGCAGTAGGGGGAGATACGCAGTATTTT	CASSVAVGGDTQYF
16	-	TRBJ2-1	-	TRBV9	TGTGCCAGCAGCGTAGTCGGTAGCGGATCTTACAATGAGCAGTTCTTC	CASSVVGSGSYNEQFF
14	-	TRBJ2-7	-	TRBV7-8	TGTGCCAGCAGCTTAAGGACAGTTAACTACGAGCAGTACTTC	CASSLRTVNYEQYF
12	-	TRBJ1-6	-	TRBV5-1	TGCGCCAGCAGTATCCCCGACCAGCCCCTCCACTTT	CASSIPDQPLHF
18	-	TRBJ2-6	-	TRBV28	TGTGCCAGCAGTTTATCAATCGGTGGCCACTCTGGGGCCAACGTCCTGACTTTC	CASSLSIGGHSGANVLTF
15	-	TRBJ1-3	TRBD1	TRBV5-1	TGCGCCAGCAGCATCCCGACAGGGGACGGAAACACCATATATTTT	CASSIPTGDGNTIYF
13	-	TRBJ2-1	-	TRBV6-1	TGTGCCAGCAGCGGTGATCCTTACAATGAGCAGTTCTTC	CASSGDPYNEQFF
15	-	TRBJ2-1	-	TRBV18	TGTGCCAGCTCACCTTTGGAGCGGGTCTACAATGAGCAGTTCTTC	CASSPLERVYNEQFF
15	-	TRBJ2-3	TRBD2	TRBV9	TGTGCCAGCAGCGTTAGACTAGCGGGAGGAGATACGCAGTATTTT	CASSVRLAGGDTQYF
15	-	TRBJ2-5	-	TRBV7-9	TGTGCCAGCAGCTTAGAGGCAGGGGGGAGAGAGACCCAGTACTTC	CASSLEAGGRETQYF
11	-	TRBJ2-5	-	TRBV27	TGTGCCAGCAAGGGGTTAGAGACCCAGTACTTC	CASKGLETQYF
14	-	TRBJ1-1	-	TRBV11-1	TGTGCCAGCAGCTTAGGGGGCACAACCACTGAAGCTTTCTTT	CASSLGGTTTEAFF
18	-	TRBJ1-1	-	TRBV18	TGTGCCAGCTCCGGGCCCCCCTCCCAAGGCGGAATGAACACTGAAGCTTTCTTT	CASSGPPSQGGMNTEAFF
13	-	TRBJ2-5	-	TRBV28	TGTGCCAGCAGTCGCCTCCCTCAAGAGACCCAGTACTTC	CASSRLPQETQYF
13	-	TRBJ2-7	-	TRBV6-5	TGTGCCAGCAGGCGTGGGCCTTTTGGGGAGCAGTACTTC	CASRRGPFGEQYF
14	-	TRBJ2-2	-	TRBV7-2	TGTGCCAGCAGCTTAGAAGGGGGAACCGGGGAGCTGTTTTTT	CASSLEGGTGELFF
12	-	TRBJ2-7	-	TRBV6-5	TGTGCCAGCAGTTACTCCGGGGGTGTGCAGTACTTC	CASSYSGGVQYF
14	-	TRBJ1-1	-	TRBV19	TGTGCCAGTAGTATAGGTCTGGGTTCGACTGAAGCTTTCTTT	CASSIGLGSTEAFF
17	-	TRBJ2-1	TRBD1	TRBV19	TGTGCCAGTGTGAGGGACAGGGGGCGCTCCCTTGGGAATGAGCAGTTCTTC	CASVRDRGRSLGNEQFF
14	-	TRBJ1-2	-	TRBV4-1	TGCGCCAGCAGCCGACCGGGACTCAACTATGGCTACACCTTC	CASSRPGLNYGYTF
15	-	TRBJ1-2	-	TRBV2	TGTGCCAGCAGTAAAGATCTAGGGCACGGCTATGGCTACACCTTC	CASSKDLGHGYGYTF
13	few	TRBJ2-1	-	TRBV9	TGTGCCAGCAGCGTCGAGCTCGGCAATGAGCAGTTCTTC	CASSVELGNEQFF
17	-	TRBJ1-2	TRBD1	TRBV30	TGTGCCTCGTACAGAGGGCCGACAGGGAGGGAGGACTATGGCTACACCTTC	CASYRGPTGREDYGYTF
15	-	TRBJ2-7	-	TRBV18	TGTGCCAGCTCACCCACAGCCACTGTTTCCTACGAGCAGTACTTC	CASSPTATVSYEQYF
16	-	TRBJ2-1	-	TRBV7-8	TGTGCCAGCAGCTTAGACCGCCCAAGCTCCTACAATGAGCAGTTCTTC	CASSLDRPSSYNEQFF
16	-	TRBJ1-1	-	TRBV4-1	TGCGCCAGCAGCCTAAGTGAAGTAAGGGGATACACTGAAGCTTTCTTT	CASSLSEVRGYTEAFF
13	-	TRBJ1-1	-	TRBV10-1	TGCGCCAGCAGTGAATCACCAAGGGCTGAAGCTTTCTTT	CASSESPRAEAFF